One and the same sample provided the 26 T cell receptor beta chains below, sequenced in a study of cytomegalovirus exposure and HLA in healthy donors. PCR primers comprised 60 Vbeta and 13 Jbeta primers. Using immunoSEQ multiplex PCR, the repertoire was profiled, and TCRdb retains in-frame clones only, with some absent. The profile shows some 130,000 clones, approximately 87% of them singletons. Material: PBMCs. The origin of the receptors is a man aged 35-49 years in good health and CMV-seronegative.

The genes are TRBV28 and TRBJ2-7, with a weak D call TRBD2 (7 bases). The V gene's germline CDR1 is MDHEN and CDR2 SYDVKM. This CDR3 comprises 16 residues. Trimming pared 5 bases from V and 6 bases from J, leaving 23 bases between. The DNA of the CDR3 is TGTGCCAGCAGTGATAGGGGAGGGGGGCTTAAGGGCGAGCAGTACTTC. It encodes CASSDRGGGLKGEQYF.

The rearrangement joins TRBV6-6 to TRBJ2-7; perhaps TRBD1 as D (5 bases). The CDR3 consists of 12 residues. V lost 8 bases and J lost 3, with 11 bases in between. The germline CDR1 and CDR2 sequences are MNHNY and SVGAGI (reference sequence). For the CDR3, the DNA is TGTGCCAGCCGGGTAGGGGACTACGAGCAGTACTTC. It encodes CASRVGDYEQYF.

J is TRBJ1-1 and V is TRBV7-9; D is uncertain. Looked up from germline, CDR1 is SEHNR and CDR2 is FQNEAQ (reference sequence). This CDR3 contains 18 residues. V was trimmed by 4 bases and J by 2 bases, leaving 23 bases between them. The CDR3 is CASSYHLDHWGDNTEAFF. The CDR3 DNA reads TGTGCCAGCAGCTACCACCTGGATCATTGGGGAGATAACACTGAAGCTTTCTTT. The variable domain in full, completed from reference TRBV7-9 and TRBJ1-1, reads DTGVSQNPRHKITKRGQNVTFRCDPISEHNRLYWYRQTLGQGPEFLTYFQNEAQLEKSRLLSDRFSAERPKGSFSTLEIQRTEQGDSAMYLCASSYHLDHWGDNTEAFFGQGTRLTVV.

The chain carries TRBV7-3 and TRBJ1-1; D not certain. The ends were cut back, 6 bases at V and 1 base at J, with 15 bases in the middle. Per the germline V gene, CDR1 is SGHTA and CDR2 is FQGTGA. The CDR3 contains 15 residues. CDR3 region: CASSTKYVSNTEAFF. CDR3 nucleotides: TGTGCCAGCAGTACTAAGTACGTCTCGAACACTGAAGCTTTCTTT. The full variable domain, completed using reference TRBV7-3 and TRBJ1-1, is GAGVSQTPSNKVTEKGKYVELRCDPISGHTALYWYRQSLGQGPEFLIYFQGTGAADDSGLPNDRFFAVRPEGSVSTLKIQRTERGDSAVYLCASSTKYVSNTEAFFGQGTRLTVV.

The V and J genes are TRBV5-4 and TRBJ2-2; D call uncertain. The CDR3 contains 15 residues. V gave up 0 bases and J gave up 0 bases, with 6 bases separating them. CDR1 is SGHNT and CDR2 is YYREEE in the germline V gene (reference sequence). CDR3: CASSLAGTNTGELFF. For the CDR3, the DNA is TGTGCCAGCAGCTTGGCTGGCACGAACACCGGGGAGCTGTTTTTT.

This chain uses TRBV7-3 with TRBJ2-1; 11 bases align to TRBD2. The CDR3 has 16 residues. Germline assignment: CDR1 SGHTA and CDR2 FQGTGA. V shed 5 bases, J shed 7 bases, and the junction held 10 bases outside the gene matches. Here the CDR3 DNA reads TGTGCCAGCAGCCCGGCCCTAGCGGGAGGATGGAATGAGCAGTTCTTC. Protein sequence: CASSPALAGGWNEQFF.

The chain combines TRBV19 with TRBJ1-2; D remains unclear. Per germline, CDR1 LNHDA and CDR2 SQIVND (reference sequence). This CDR3 is 16 amino acids long. Trimming removed 4 bases at V and 2 bases at J, with 17 bases between. CDR3 amino acids: CASSTRDTSNNYGYTF. CDR3 coding DNA: TGTGCCAGTAGTACCCGTGACACCTCGAACAACTATGGCTACACCTTC.

CDR3 sequence (DNA): TGCGCCAGCAGCCAAGAATTGGTCGGAGCGGGGGTGGAGACCCAGTACTTC. Protein: CASSQELVGAGVETQYF. The chain combines TRBV4-3 with TRBJ2-5; TRBD2 matches 8 bases. The CDR3 has 17 residues. Looked up from germline, CDR1 is LGHNA and CDR2 is YSLEER. Trimming removed 0 bases from V and 5 bases from J; junction bases left unmatched: 11.

The rearrangement joins TRBV10-3 to TRBJ2-2, with D possibly matching TRBD2 (7 bases). Germline assignment: CDR1 ENHRY and CDR2 SYGVKD. V was cut by 8 bases and J by 2 bases, with 12 bases left in between. The CDR3 length is 14 residues. The CDR3 bases are TGTGCCATCTGGGGGGGCGTTAACACCGGGGAGCTGTTTTTT. The encoded protein is CAIWGGVNTGELFF.

The J gene is TRBJ2-5, the V gene TRBV2; 7 bases map to TRBD1. V was clipped by 5 bases and J by 6 bases; unmatched bases: 6. CDR3 size: 13 residues. The V gene's germline CDR1 is SNHLY and CDR2 FYNNEI. The CDR3 DNA reads as TGTGCCAGCAGTCGGGACAGACTACAGACCCAGTACTTC. Translation gives CASSRDRLQTQYF.

CDR3 nucleotide sequence: TGTGCCTGGAGTGTAGAGGGGGCGAAAGGATCACCCCTCCACTTT. Translating it yields CAWSVEGAKGSPLHF. The chain links TRBV30 to TRBJ1-6, with 7 bases fitting TRBD1. The CDR3 is made up of 15 amino acids. Germline assignment: CDR1 GTSNPN and CDR2 SVGIG (reference sequence). V dropped 0 bases and J dropped 10; count of bases not matched to a gene: 9. Drawing the rest from reference TRBV30 and TRBJ1-6, the complete variable domain is SQTIHQWPATLVQPVGSPLSLECTVEGTSNPNLYWYRQAAGRGLQLLFYSVGIGQISSEVPQNLSASRPQDRQFILSSKKLLLSDSGFYLCAWSVEGAKGSPLHFGNGTRLTVT.

This clone came up a few times. This rearrangement joins TRBV6-5 to TRBJ1-2, with TRBD1 matching over 7 bases. Germline CDR1 and CDR2: MNHEY and SVGAGI. The J segment lost 5 bases and the V segment lost 6 bases, leaving 6 bases of the junction unmatched. The CDR3 extends over 13 amino acids. CDR3 DNA: TGTGCCAGCAGAAGGACAGGAGGTTATGGCTACACCTTC. It specifies CASRRTGGYGYTF.

J is TRBJ1-1 and V is TRBV4-1, with 7 bases aligning to TRBD1. The CDR3 totals 15 residues. CDR1 is MGHRA, CDR2 YSYEKL, per germline. V lost 1 base, J lost 7 bases, and 9 bases stayed unmatched. The DNA of the CDR3 is TGCGCCAGCAGCCAAGTGAGGACAGGTGATGGTGAAGCTTTCTTT. It is translated as CASSQVRTGDGEAFF.

This clone was recorded once. The V call is TRBV5-4, the J call TRBJ2-1, with TRBD2 matching 9 bases. The J segment lost 7 bases and the V segment lost 2 bases, leaving 4 bases of the junction unmatched. Per the germline V gene, CDR1 is SGHNT and CDR2 is YYREEE (reference sequence). CDR3 length: 14 residues. The CDR3 DNA reads TGTGCCAGCAGCTTTCAGCGGGGGGAGAATGAGCAGTTCTTC. Amino acids: CASSFQRGENEQFF.

CDR3 amino acids: CASSSQGAGANVLTF. CDR3 DNA sequence: TGTGCCAGCAGTTCCCAGGGTGCTGGGGCCAACGTCCTGACTTTC. This chain uses TRBV27 with TRBJ2-6; D is possibly TRBD1 (5 bases). This CDR3 contains 15 residues. Germline CDR1 reads MNHEY; CDR2 reads SMNVEV (reference sequence). V was cut by 4 bases and J by 2 bases, with 9 bases left in between.

The DNA for the CDR3 is TGTGCCAGCAGTTTGGCCAGCGGGGTCGTCTACGAGCAGTACTTC. Translated: CASSLASGVVYEQYF. The chain joins TRBV27 to TRBJ2-7, with 7 bases identical to TRBD2. CDR3 size: 15 residues. CDR1 and CDR2 from the germline V gene are MNHEY and SMNVEV (reference sequence). Trimming cost V 3 bases and J 3 bases; bases outside gene matches: 8.

This clone has only one observation. This chain joins TRBV10-3 and TRBJ1-6, with 8 bases that match TRBD1. In germline, CDR1 is ENHRY, CDR2 SYGVKD. The CDR3 is 16 residues long. With V trimmed by 3 bases and J by 7 bases, 8 bases remained unmatched. CDR3 region: CAISDRTGYGNSPLHF. The CDR3 DNA is TGTGCCATCAGTGACCGGACAGGGTATGGCAATTCACCCCTCCACTTT.

The chain carries TRBV7-9 and TRBJ2-5; no clear D gene. The J call may be mistaken, given a closer DNA end match to TRBJ2-7. This CDR3 has 14 residues. Germline V gene sequence: CDR1 SEHNR, CDR2 FQNEAQ (reference sequence). The CDR3 DNA reads as TGTGCCAGCAGCTTATCTGGTACTTCCTACGAGCAGTACTTC. This translates into CASSLSGTSYEQYF.

The V gene is TRBV13, the J gene TRBJ2-4, with D possibly being TRBD2 (5 bases). V lost 5 bases and J lost 4, with 12 bases in between. CDR3 length equals 14 residues. Germline assignment: CDR1 PRHDT and CDR2 FYEKMQ (reference sequence). The CDR3 nucleotides read TGTGCCAGCAGCGTGACCGGGGAGAAAAACATTCAGTACTTC. Translation: CASSVTGEKNIQYF.

The rearrangement uses TRBV19 and TRBJ1-2, with D maybe TRBD1 (6 bases). This CDR3 is built from 13 residues. V was cut by 5 bases and J by 4 bases, with 11 bases left in between. Germline V gives CDR1 LNHDA, CDR2 SQIVND (reference sequence). The CDR3, as DNA: TGTGCCAGTAGTCCCGGACAGAGCTATGGCTACACCTTC. Protein sequence: CASSPGQSYGYTF.

This clone was found once. The rearrangement uses TRBV7-8 and TRBJ1-2; 9 bases match TRBD1. Germline V gene data show CDR1 as SGHVS and CDR2 as FQNEAQ. The CDR3 is 17 residues long. After removal of 4 bases from V and 0 bases from J, the junction contained 9 bases not matched to a gene. The CDR3 is CASSSGQGKTANYGYTF. Here the CDR3 DNA reads TGTGCCAGCAGCTCGGGACAGGGAAAAACAGCTAACTATGGCTACACCTTC.

The chain combines TRBV29-1 with TRBJ2-7; perhaps TRBD2 as D (6 bases). CDR1 is SQVTM, CDR2 ANQGSEA, per germline. CDR3 size: 13 residues. Trimming removed 2 bases at V and 4 bases at J, with 12 bases between. The CDR3 loop reads CSVESGSQYEQYF. In DNA, the CDR3 is TGCAGCGTTGAATCCGGGAGCCAATACGAGCAGTACTTC.

The gene calls are TRBV28 and TRBJ1-5; D remains ambiguous. Trimming pared 7 bases from V and 5 bases from J, leaving 12 bases between. This CDR3 has 13 residues. CDR1 and CDR2 (germline): MDHEN, SYDVKM. CDR3 residues: CASTDQVYQPQHF. The CDR3 nucleotides are TGTGCCAGCACCGACCAGGTCTATCAGCCCCAGCATTTT. Full variable domain (outside the CDR3, taken from reference TRBV28 and TRBJ1-5): DVKVTQSSRYLVKRTGEKVFLECVQDMDHENMFWYRQDPGLGLRLIYFSYDVKMKEKGDIPEGYSVSREKKERFSLILESASTNQTSMYLCASTDQVYQPQHFGDGTRLSIL.

The V and J genes are TRBV27 and TRBJ2-7; 8 nucleotides align to TRBD1. The CDR3 contains 14 residues. CDR1 is MNHEY and CDR2 is SMNVEV in the germline V gene (reference sequence). The J segment lost 4 bases and the V segment lost 5 bases, leaving 7 bases of the junction unmatched. The CDR3 spells CASSPSGTGYEQYF. As DNA, the CDR3 is TGTGCCAGCAGTCCCTCGGGGACAGGTTACGAGCAGTACTTC.

CDR3 residues: CASSPGTSGSTQYF. Written as DNA, the CDR3 is TGTGCCAGCAGCCCCGGGACTAGCGGGAGCACGCAGTATTTT. The chain combines TRBV14 with TRBJ2-3; 14 bases are shared with TRBD2. The CDR3 spans 14 residues. CDR1 and CDR2 (germline): SGHDN, FVKESK. Trimming cost V 4 bases and J 9 bases; bases outside gene matches: 3.

This chain links TRBV11-1 with TRBJ2-2; possibly TRBD1 for D (5 bases). Germline CDR1 SGHAT, CDR2 FQDESV (reference sequence). Trimming stripped 1 base from V and 6 bases from J, with 12 bases between. The CDR3 totals 15 residues. The CDR3 is CASSLVQGIPGELFF. The DNA of the CDR3 is TGTGCCAGCAGCTTAGTTCAGGGCATCCCCGGGGAGCTGTTTTTT.